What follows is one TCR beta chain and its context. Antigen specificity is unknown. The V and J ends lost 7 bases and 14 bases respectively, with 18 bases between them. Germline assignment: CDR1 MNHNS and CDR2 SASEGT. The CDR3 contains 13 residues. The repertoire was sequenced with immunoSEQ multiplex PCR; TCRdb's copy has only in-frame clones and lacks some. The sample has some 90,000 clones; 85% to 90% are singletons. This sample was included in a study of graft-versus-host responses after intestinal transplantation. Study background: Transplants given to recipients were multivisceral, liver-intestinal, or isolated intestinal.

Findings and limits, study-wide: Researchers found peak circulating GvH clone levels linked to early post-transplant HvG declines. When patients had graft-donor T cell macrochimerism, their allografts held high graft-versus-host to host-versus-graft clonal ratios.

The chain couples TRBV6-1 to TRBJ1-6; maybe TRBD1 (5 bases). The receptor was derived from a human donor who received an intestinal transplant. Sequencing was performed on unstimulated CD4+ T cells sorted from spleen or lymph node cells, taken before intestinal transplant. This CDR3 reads CASTDGYLGALHF. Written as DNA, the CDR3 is TGTGCCAGCACCGACGGGTACCTAGGGGCCCTCCACTTT.